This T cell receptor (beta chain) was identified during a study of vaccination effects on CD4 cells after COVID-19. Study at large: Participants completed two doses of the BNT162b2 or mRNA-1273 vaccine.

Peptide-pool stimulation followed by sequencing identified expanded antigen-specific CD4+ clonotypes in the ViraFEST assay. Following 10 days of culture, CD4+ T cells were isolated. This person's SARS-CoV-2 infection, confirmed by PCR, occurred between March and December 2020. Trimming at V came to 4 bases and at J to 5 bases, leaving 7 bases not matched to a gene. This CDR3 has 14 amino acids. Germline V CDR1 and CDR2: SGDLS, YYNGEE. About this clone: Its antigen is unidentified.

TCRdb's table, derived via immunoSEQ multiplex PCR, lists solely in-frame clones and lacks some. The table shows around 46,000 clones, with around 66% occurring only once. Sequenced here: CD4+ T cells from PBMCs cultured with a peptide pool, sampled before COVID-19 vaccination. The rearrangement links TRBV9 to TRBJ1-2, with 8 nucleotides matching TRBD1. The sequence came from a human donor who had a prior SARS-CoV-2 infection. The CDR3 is CASSLDRGLYGYTF. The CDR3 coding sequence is TGTGCCAGCAGCCTCGACAGGGGTCTGTATGGCTACACCTTC. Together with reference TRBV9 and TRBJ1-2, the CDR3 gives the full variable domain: DSGVTQTPKHLITATGQRVTLRCSPRSGDLSVYWYQQSLDQGLQFLIQYYNGEERAKGNILERFSAQQFPDLHSELNLSSLELGDSALYFCASSLDRGLYGYTFGSGTRLTVV.